This T cell receptor (beta chain) emerged from a study of human T cells and chemical hapten exposure. The CDR3 extends over 16 amino acids. Germline loops: CDR1 LGHDT, CDR2 YNNKEL (reference sequence). Trimming took off 2 bases at V and 0 bases at J, with 10 bases between the two ends. This clonotype has a handful of counts. TCRdb re-analysed the RACE reads in MiXCR, keeping a single row per CDR3 protein. Of some 300,000 distinct CDR3 sequences listed, approximately 5% are singletons. As to time point: pre-sensitization, week 0. The treatment here: therapeutic diphenylcyclopropenone sensitization with weekly scalp DPC.

This sequence was found in a young woman with alopecia areata. Some clones in this sample may be carry-over from other donors' samples. The rearrangement uses TRBV3-1 and TRBJ1-4; D is uncertain. This material consisted of whole blood, taken in connection with sensitization to the hapten diphenylcyclopropenone (DPC). This CDR3 reads CASSQNSVATNEKLFF. The CDR3 nucleotides read TGTGCCAGCAGCCAAAACAGTGTAGCAACTAATGAAAAACTGTTTTTT. The full variable domain, its missing parts supplied by reference TRBV3-1 and TRBJ1-4, is DTAVSQTPKYLVTQMGNDKSIKCEQNLGHDTMYWYKQDSKKFLKIMFSYNNKELIINETVPNRFSPKSPDKAHLNLHINSLELGDSAVYFCASSQNSVATNEKLFFGSGTQLSVL.